This T cell receptor beta chain originates from a study of blood T cell repertoires in COVID-19 (dated by TCRdb to the early 2020s). Regarding the research as a whole: Collaborator samples came from the United States, Italy and Spain and covered acute and convalescent phases of COVID-19. A de-identified subject ID, COVID-19 status, age in years and sex were almost always included in the sample metadata. The samples were drawn from two sources: the first 160 participants of the ongoing ImmuneRACE study, and 950 to 1,500 subjects contributed by 6 global collaborators. The material from the prospective study consisted of cDNA or gDNA derived from T cells, B-cell-depleted T cells, or PBMCs. The repertoires were made available in a free public database intended to serve as a resource for research on the immune response to SARS-CoV-2. Deeply sampled blood TCRbeta repertoires from subjects exposed to, actively infected with, or recovered from COVID-19 were included in the dataset. Where available, HLA class I and class II types were obtained from metadata supplied by the sample provider rather than from assay-based typing. Findings and caveats that apply to the study as a whole: Clinical and demographic metadata were provided uncurated, with the amount varying by source and participant.

V is clipped by 4 bases and J by 5 bases, and the sequence between their germline boundaries is 27 bases long. Via the germline V gene, CDR1 is MDHEN and CDR2 SYDVKM. The CDR3 has 19 amino acids, counting the end cysteine and phenylalanine. Left in the record is the CDR3 DNA by itself, 57 bases read in frame from the first base. Collaborating institutions collected whole blood in K2EDTA tubes following their own protocols. Collaborator samples were shipped for TCRbeta analysis as frozen whole blood, isolated PBMCs, or DNA extracted from either sample type. This clone was seen once. Its recognized antigen is unknown. The input lacks base qualities; no much larger clone sits a single base away. The immunoSEQ Assay, a bias-controlled multiplex PCR, was used to amplify TCRbeta CDR3 regions from genomic DNA. As for the original processing: Nucleated cell counts per sample were estimated from amplification of reference gene primers within the assay. To quantify the absolute abundance of each unique TCRbeta CDR3 rearrangement, sequence reads were collapsed and filtered. For each sample, productive Simpson clonality was calculated as the square root of Simpson's diversity index over productive rearrangements. TCRdb provides this immuneACCESS table in a form limited to in-frame rearrangements. Some clones are lacking; in checked studies, under half of them reflect an unresolved V gene, and why the rest are absent is not known. V, J and clone size reflect that table, while D and trimming were determined from the DNA. This sample gives 99,000 or so clones in total; about nine tenths of them show up just once. The leading ten clones occupy 15% of the sample.

What was sequenced was peripheral blood. Here the chain combines TRBV28 and TRBJ2-1, with TRBD1 perhaps the D gene, on 6 matching bases. The sequence was obtained from a man aged 50 or older with acute or convalescent COVID-19. The DNA sequence is TGTGCCAGCAGTTCTCTATCGTCCCCCAGGGGAAGGACGGACAATGAGCAGTTCTTC. Its product reads: CASSSLSSPRGRTDNEQFF. With the rest looked up from the reference TRBV28 and TRBJ2-1 genes rather than sequenced, the full variable domain is DVKVTQSSRYLVKRTGEKVFLECVQDMDHENMFWYRQDPGLGLRLIYFSYDVKMKEKGDIPEGYSVSREKKERFSLILESASTNQTSMYLCASSSLSSPRGRTDNEQFFGPGTRLTVL.